This TCR beta chain originates from a study of immune characterization of retroperitoneal liposarcoma. A single record per CDR3 protein comes from TCRdb applying MiXCR to the PCR reads. The sample carries several thousand distinct CDR3 sequences, just under 30% recorded once. This clonotype was seen at least ten times. CDR3 size: 20 residues. V shed 0 bases, J shed 0 bases, and the junction held 13 bases outside the gene matches. This TCR was recovered from a male donor with retroperitoneal liposarcoma. Input material: blood. The V gene is TRBV12-3 or TRBV12-4, the J gene TRBJ2-1; 8 bases agree with TRBD1. For the CDR3, the DNA is TGTGCCAGCAGTTTAGCGCTGCAGGGGGCGGCCCCGAGCTCCTACAATGAGCAGTTCTTC. This codes for CASSLALQGAAPSSYNEQFF.